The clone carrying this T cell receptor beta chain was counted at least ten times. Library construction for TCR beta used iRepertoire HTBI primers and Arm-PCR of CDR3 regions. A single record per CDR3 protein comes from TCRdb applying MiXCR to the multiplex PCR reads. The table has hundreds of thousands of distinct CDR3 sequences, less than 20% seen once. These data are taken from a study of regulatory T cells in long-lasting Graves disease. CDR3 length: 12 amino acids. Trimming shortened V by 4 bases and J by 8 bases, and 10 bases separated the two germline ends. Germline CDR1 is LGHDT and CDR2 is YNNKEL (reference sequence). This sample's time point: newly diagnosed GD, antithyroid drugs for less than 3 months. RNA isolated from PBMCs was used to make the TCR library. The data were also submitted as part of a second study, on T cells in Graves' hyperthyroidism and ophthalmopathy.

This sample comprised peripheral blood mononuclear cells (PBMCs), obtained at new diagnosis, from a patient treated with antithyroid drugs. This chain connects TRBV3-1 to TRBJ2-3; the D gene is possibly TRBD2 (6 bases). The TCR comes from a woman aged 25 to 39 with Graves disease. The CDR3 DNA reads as TGTGCCAGCAGCCTGACCGGGGGTACGCAGTATTTT. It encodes CASSLTGGTQYF.